The 9 T cell receptor beta chains reported below all come from one sample, sequenced in a study of cytomegalovirus exposure and HLA in healthy donors. Use of 60 Vbeta and 13 Jbeta primers characterized the PCR. Data came from immunoSEQ multiplex PCR; TCRdb stores just in-frame clones and leaves some out. The sample contains around 170,000 clones, around 78% of which appear only once. The sequenced sample consisted of PBMCs. These receptor sequences come from a man in his forties or fifties in good health and CMV-seronegative.

This clone has just a few counts. This chain uses TRBV5-4 with TRBJ1-2; unclear D gene. The germline gives CDR1 SGHNT, CDR2 YYREEE (reference sequence). With 1 base removed from V and 2 bases from J, the gap between germline ends came to 12 bases. The CDR3 runs to 15 residues. The CDR3 region is CASSLYAGSNYGYTF. The CDR3 DNA sequence: TGTGCCAGCAGCTTGTATGCCGGGTCCAACTATGGCTACACCTTC.

This chain connects TRBV5-4 to TRBJ1-1; D uncertain. The V and J ends lost 0 bases and 1 base respectively, with 4 bases between them. Germline V gives CDR1 SGHNT, CDR2 YYREEE (reference sequence). This CDR3 contains 13 residues. CDR3: CASSLEQNTEAFF. The DNA of the CDR3 is TGTGCCAGCAGCTTGGAACAGAACACTGAAGCTTTCTTT. The entire variable domain, with the rest obtained from reference TRBV5-4 and TRBJ1-1, is as follows: ETGVTQSPTHLIKTRGQQVTLRCSSQSGHNTVSWYQQALGQGPQFIFQYYREEENGRGNFPPRFSGLQFPNYSSELNVNALELDDSALYLCASSLEQNTEAFFGQGTRLTVV.

The CDR3 DNA reads as TGTGCCAGCAGCGGCTCGGGGACTTACACTGAAGCTTTCTTT. This translates into CASSGSGTYTEAFF. V and J are TRBV7-8 and TRBJ1-1, with D tentatively TRBD1 (5 bases). From germline, CDR1 is SGHVS and CDR2 FQNEAQ. Trimming removed 5 bases from V and 3 bases from J, with 13 bases in between. CDR3 size: 14 residues.

The chain is built from TRBV5-1 and TRBJ1-3; 7 bases are a match to TRBD1. The length of the CDR3 is 16 residues. Germline loops: CDR1 SGHRS, CDR2 YFSETQ. The V segment lost 0 bases and the J segment 2 bases; nucleotides outside the gene matches: 5. The CDR3 DNA sequence: TGCGCCAGCAGCTTGGACCCTACAGGGGCTGGAAACACCATATATTTT. Protein sequence: CASSLDPTGAGNTIYF.

This sequence joins TRBV28 and TRBJ2-1; the match to TRBD1 covers 7 bases. The V segment lost 6 bases and the J segment 5 bases; nucleotides outside the gene matches: 10. Looked up from germline, CDR1 is MDHEN and CDR2 is SYDVKM. The CDR3 runs to 15 residues. CDR3: CASRPRTGENNEQFF. The CDR3 coding sequence is TGTGCCAGCAGACCCCGGACAGGAGAGAACAATGAGCAGTTCTTC.

The rearrangement joins TRBV29-1 to TRBJ2-3, with D perhaps TRBD2 (5 bases). V lost 3 bases and J lost 4, with 8 bases in between. The CDR3 has 12 amino acids. In germline, CDR1 is SQVTM, CDR2 ANQGSEA. The CDR3 nucleotides are TGCAGCGTTGACGAGGGCCCAGATACGCAGTATTTT. Its protein is CSVDEGPDTQYF.

This chain uses TRBV7-9 with TRBJ2-2; maybe TRBD1 (5 bases). The CDR3 extends over 14 amino acids. With 1 base removed from V and 6 bases from J, the gap between germline ends came to 9 bases. Germline lookup yields CDR1 SEHNR and CDR2 FQNEAQ (reference sequence). CDR3 amino acids: CASSLEGAPGELFF. DNA for the CDR3: TGTGCCAGCAGCTTAGAAGGGGCCCCCGGGGAGCTGTTTTTT.

The chain couples TRBV11-3 to TRBJ2-7, with TRBD1 matching over 8 bases. Germline CDR1 reads SGHNT; CDR2 reads YENEEA. The CDR3 is 13 amino acids. The V and J ends lost 4 bases and 5 bases, in that order; junction bases with no gene match: 4. The CDR3 loop reads CASSYGQGDEQYF. The CDR3 DNA reads as TGTGCCAGCAGCTACGGACAGGGAGACGAGCAGTACTTC.

V gene TRBV19 combines with J gene TRBJ2-7, with D tentatively TRBD1 (5 bases). With 3 bases removed from V and 2 bases from J, the gap between germline ends came to 14 bases. The CDR3 has 15 amino acids. From germline, CDR1 is LNHDA and CDR2 SQIVND (reference sequence). CDR3 sequence (DNA): TGTGCCAGTAGTATCTGGCAGGGCGTCACCTACGAGCAGTACTTC. Its translation: CASSIWQGVTYEQYF.